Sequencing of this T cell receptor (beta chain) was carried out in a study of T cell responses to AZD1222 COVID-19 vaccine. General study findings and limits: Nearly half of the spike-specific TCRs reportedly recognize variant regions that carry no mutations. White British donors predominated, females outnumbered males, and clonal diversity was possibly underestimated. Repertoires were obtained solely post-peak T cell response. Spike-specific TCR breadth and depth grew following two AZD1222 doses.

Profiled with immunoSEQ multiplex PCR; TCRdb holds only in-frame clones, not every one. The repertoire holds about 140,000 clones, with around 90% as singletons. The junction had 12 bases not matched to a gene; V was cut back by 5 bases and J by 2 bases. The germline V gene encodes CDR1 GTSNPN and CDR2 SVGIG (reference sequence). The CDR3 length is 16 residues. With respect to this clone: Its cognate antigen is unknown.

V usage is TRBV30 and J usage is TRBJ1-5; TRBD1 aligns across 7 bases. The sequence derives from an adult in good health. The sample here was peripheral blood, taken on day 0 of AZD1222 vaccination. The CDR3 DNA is TGTGCCTGGGATCAAACAGGGGAAGGTGGCAATCAGCCCCAGCATTTT. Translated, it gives CAWDQTGEGGNQPQHF.